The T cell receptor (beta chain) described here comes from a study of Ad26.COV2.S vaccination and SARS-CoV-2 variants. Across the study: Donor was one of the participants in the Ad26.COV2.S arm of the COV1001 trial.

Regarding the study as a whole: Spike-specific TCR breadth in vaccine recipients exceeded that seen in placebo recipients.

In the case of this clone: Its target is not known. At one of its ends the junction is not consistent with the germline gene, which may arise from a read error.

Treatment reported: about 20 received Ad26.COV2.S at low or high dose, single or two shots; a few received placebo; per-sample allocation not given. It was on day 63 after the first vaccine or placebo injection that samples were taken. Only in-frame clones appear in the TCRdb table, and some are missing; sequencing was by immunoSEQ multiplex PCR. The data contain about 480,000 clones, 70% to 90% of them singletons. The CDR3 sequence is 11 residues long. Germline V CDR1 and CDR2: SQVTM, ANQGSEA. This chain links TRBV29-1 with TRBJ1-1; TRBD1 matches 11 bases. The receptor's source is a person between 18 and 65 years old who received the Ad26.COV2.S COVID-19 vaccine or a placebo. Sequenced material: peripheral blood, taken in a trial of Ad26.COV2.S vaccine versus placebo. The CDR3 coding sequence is TGCAGCGTTGTACAGGACAGGGGGCCTGTCTTT. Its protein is CSVVQDRGPVF.